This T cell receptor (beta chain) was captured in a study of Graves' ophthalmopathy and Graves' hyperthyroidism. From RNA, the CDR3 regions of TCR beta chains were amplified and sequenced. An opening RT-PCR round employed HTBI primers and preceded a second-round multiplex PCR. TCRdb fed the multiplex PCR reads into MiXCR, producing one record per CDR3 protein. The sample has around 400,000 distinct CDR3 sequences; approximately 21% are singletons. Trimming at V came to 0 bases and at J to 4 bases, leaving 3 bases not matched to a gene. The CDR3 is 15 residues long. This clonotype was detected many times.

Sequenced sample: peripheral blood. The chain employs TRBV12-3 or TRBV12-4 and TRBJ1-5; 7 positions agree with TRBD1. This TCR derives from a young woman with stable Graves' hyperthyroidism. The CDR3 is CASSLADRVNQPQHF. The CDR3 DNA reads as TGTGCCAGCAGTTTAGCCGACAGGGTTAATCAGCCCCAGCATTTT.